This T cell receptor beta chain was observed in a study of T-cell memory formation after mild COVID-19. Study background: Largely donor-specific TCR clusters were found. Notes on the study in general: The main location of contracting CD4+ clones was CM and EM, and that of contracting CD8+ clones was EMRA. Whereas later expanders leaned CD4+, clones contracting day 15 to 85 showed a balanced CD4/CD8 makeup.

Constant-segment-primed 5'RACE gave TCR alpha and TCR beta cDNA libraries with sample barcodes and UMIs. TCRdb used MiXCR to reprocess the 5' RACE reads, holding one entry per CDR3 protein. This sample has more than 120,000 distinct CDR3 sequences, with roughly 6.2% found just once. Ten or more counts support this clonotype. The antigen remains undetermined. Losses at the gene ends were 0 bases for V and 1 base for J; bases not matched to a gene: 10. The CDR3 has 18 residues. Germline CDR1 is MNHEY and CDR2 is SVGAGI. The sequenced material came from PBMCs or a T cell subset sorted from them (not recorded which). This clonotype originated in an adult woman who had mild COVID-19 (a few samples of this study predate the infection). Cell type and time point are not known. The rearrangement links TRBV6-5 to TRBJ1-1; 8 bases line up with TRBD1. For the CDR3, the DNA is TGTGCCAGCAGTTACTCGGCTGGACAGGGCCCGAGGAACACTGAAGCTTTCTTT. As protein: CASSYSAGQGPRNTEAFF.